Below are 5 T cell receptor beta chains sequenced from a single sample in a study of blood T cell repertoires in COVID-19. The method was immunoSEQ multiplex PCR; TCRdb's version includes in-frame clones alone and lacks a portion of them. The profile shows 200,000 to 300,000 clones, around 88% of them singletons. The sequenced material came from PBMCs or T cells enriched from blood (not recorded which). These receptors were obtained from a woman between 35 and 50 years old with acute COVID-19.

The chain links TRBV6-1 to TRBJ1-3; tentative D call: TRBD1 (6 bases). Germline V gene lookup returns CDR1 MNHNS and CDR2 SASEGT. V dropped 2 bases and J dropped 3 bases, with 11 bases sitting between them. This CDR3 region has 15 residues. CDR3 nucleotides: TGTGCCAGCAGTGAAACCAGGGGAAGTGGAAACACCATATATTTT. The encoded protein is CASSETRGSGNTIYF.

The chain is built from TRBV23-1 and TRBJ2-1; maybe TRBD1 (5 bases). TRBV23-1 is recorded as an ORF, its role being uncertain. V was clipped by 6 bases and J by 5 bases, with 11 bases between them. This CDR3 has 13 amino acids. The CDR3 DNA is TGCGCCAGCAGCAACCCCAGGGACAATGAGCAGTTCTTC. Its translation is CASSNPRDNEQFF.

The chain recombines TRBV3-1 (or the pseudogene TRBV3-2) with TRBJ2-1; the match to TRBD2 covers 10 bases. CDR1 is LGHDT and CDR2 is YNNKEL in the germline V gene (reference sequence). V lost 4 bases to trimming and J lost 3 bases; unmatched junction nucleotides: 3. The CDR3 has 15 amino acids. This chain's CDR3 is CASSLIAGGYNEQFF. DNA for the CDR3: TGTGCCAGCAGCCTTATAGCGGGAGGCTACAATGAGCAGTTCTTC.

The chain employs TRBV5-4 and TRBJ1-5; 8 nucleotides match TRBD1. V trimming: 6 bases; J trimming: 7 bases; junction bases outside the gene matches: 6. In germline, CDR1 is SGHNT, CDR2 YYREEE (reference sequence). CDR3 size: 13 residues. CDR3: CASTLDRGQPQHF. The CDR3 DNA follows: TGTGCCAGCACGTTAGACAGGGGACAGCCCCAGCATTTT.

The chain is built from TRBV4-2 and TRBJ1-4; D not certain. V was shortened by 4 bases and J by 8 bases, with 11 bases between the two germline ends. The CDR3 covers 13 residues. Looked up from germline, CDR1 is LGHNA and CDR2 is YNFKEQ. Here the CDR3 reads CASSRDTREKLFF. The CDR3 DNA is TGTGCCAGCAGCCGTGATACTAGGGAAAAACTGTTTTTT.